Listed here are 26 T cell receptor beta chains from one sample, sequenced in a study of blood T cell repertoires in COVID-19. Data came from immunoSEQ multiplex PCR; TCRdb stores just in-frame clones and leaves some out. This sample has about 85,000 clones, with around 89% found just once. The specimen sequenced was peripheral blood. The receptor source for this set is a woman aged 80 or over with active or convalescent COVID-19.

The chain recombines TRBV9 with TRBJ2-3; 8 bases agree with TRBD2. V was clipped by 5 bases and J by 3 bases; unmatched bases: 8. Germline values: CDR1 SGDLS, CDR2 YYNGEE. This CDR3 has 15 amino acids. The DNA of the CDR3 is TGTGCCAGCAGTGCGTCTAGCGGGTATACAGATACGCAGTATTTT. Translation gives CASSASSGYTDTQYF.

The chain links TRBV4-3 to TRBJ2-5, with D possibly matching TRBD1 (6 bases). Germline CDR1 is LGHNA and CDR2 is YSLEER. This CDR3 has 13 residues. V dropped 1 base and J dropped 7 bases, with 10 bases sitting between them. The CDR3 DNA is TGCGCCAGCAGCCAAGGTACAGGGACGACCCAGTACTTC. This gives the protein CASSQGTGTTQYF.

In this sample, this clone turned up once. The chain recombines TRBV10-3 with TRBJ2-7; 7 bases match TRBD1. Trimming at V came to 6 bases and at J to 6 bases, leaving 8 bases not matched to a gene. The length of the CDR3 is 13 residues. Germline V gives CDR1 ENHRY, CDR2 SYGVKD. The CDR3 nucleotides are TGTGCCATCAGGGGGATGACAGGGCCCGAGCAGTACTTC. Amino acid sequence: CAIRGMTGPEQYF.

This chain joins TRBV5-1 and TRBJ2-5; 13 bases match TRBD2. This CDR3 comprises 17 residues. The germline V gene has CDR1 SGHRS and CDR2 YFSETQ. Trimming took 2 bases from V and 8 from J; bases not matched to a gene: 12. CDR3 residues: CASSFVPGLAGTSTQYF. DNA of the CDR3: TGCGCCAGCAGCTTTGTACCGGGACTAGCGGGGACGAGTACCCAGTACTTC.

The genes are TRBV9 and TRBJ2-7; 10 nucleotides match TRBD1. CDR3 length: 16 amino acids. Germline V gene sequence: CDR1 SGDLS, CDR2 YYNGEE. With 0 bases clipped from V and 6 bases from J, the junction kept 9 bases outside the gene matches. Written as DNA, the CDR3 is TGTGCCAGCAGCGTAGGTATGGGACAGGGGACCTCCGAGCAGTACTTC. Its protein product is CASSVGMGQGTSEQYF.

The chain is built from TRBV6-5 and TRBJ2-1, with 9 bases identical to TRBD2. Germline V CDR1 and CDR2: MNHEY, SVGAGI. V trimming: 4 bases; J trimming: 8 bases; junction bases outside the gene matches: 9. The CDR3 is 15 amino acids. CDR3 amino acids: CASSLALAGVDEQFF. The CDR3 DNA reads TGTGCCAGCAGTTTAGCTTTAGCGGGAGTGGATGAGCAGTTCTTC.

J is TRBJ1-1 and V is TRBV7-2; weak D call: TRBD1 (5 bases). Germline V gene lookup returns CDR1 SGHTA and CDR2 FQGNSA. Trimming removed 4 bases at V and 5 bases at J, with 20 bases between. The CDR3 is made up of 16 amino acids. The CDR3 protein is CASSSGRGGAGTEAFF. The CDR3 nucleotides read TGTGCCAGCAGCTCCGGCCGGGGCGGCGCGGGGACTGAAGCTTTCTTT.

CDR3 in DNA: TGTGCCAGCAGTCAGACTAGCCCTCCCGCCAATGAGCAGTTCTTC. Encoded protein: CASSQTSPPANEQFF. The chain carries TRBV6-6 and TRBJ2-1; 7 bases are a match to TRBD2. In germline, CDR1 is MNHNY, CDR2 SVGAGI (reference sequence). With V trimmed by 5 bases and J by 6 bases, 10 bases remained unmatched. The CDR3 extends over 15 amino acids.

The chain links TRBV6-2 or TRBV6-3 to TRBJ2-5; TRBD1 matches at 7 bases. With 5 bases clipped from V and 2 bases from J, the junction kept 5 bases outside the gene matches. Germline CDR1 is MNHEY and CDR2 is SVGEGT. The CDR3 consists of 14 residues. The CDR3 here is CASSGQVHQETQYF. Here the CDR3 DNA reads TGTGCCAGCAGTGGACAGGTGCATCAAGAGACCCAGTACTTC.

This chain joins TRBV12-5 and TRBJ1-5, with 8 bases lining up with TRBD1. The CDR3 consists of 13 residues. The V gene's germline CDR1 is LGHNT and CDR2 FRNRAP. The V segment lost 2 bases and the J segment 12 bases; nucleotides outside the gene matches: 6. The CDR3 nucleotides are TGTGCTAGTGGTTTGTCCTGGACAGGGAGCCAGCATTTT. It encodes CASGLSWTGSQHF.

The rearrangement joins TRBV28 to TRBJ2-7, with D possibly being TRBD2 (6 bases). CDR1 is MDHEN and CDR2 is SYDVKM in the germline V gene. The length of the CDR3 is 15 residues. V was trimmed by 4 bases and J by 2 bases, leaving 15 bases between them. The CDR3 protein is CASSSISGVAYEQYF. The CDR3 DNA reads TGTGCCAGCAGTTCAATATCGGGAGTAGCCTACGAGCAGTACTTC.

This clone was seen ten or more times. The V gene is TRBV5-1, the J gene TRBJ2-7; TRBD1 matches at 9 bases. The CDR3 loop spans 15 amino acids. The germline V gene has CDR1 SGHRS and CDR2 YFSETQ. V dropped 1 base and J dropped 4; count of bases not matched to a gene: 6. Here the CDR3 reads CASSLWTGVGYEQYF. CDR3 DNA: TGCGCCAGCAGCTTGTGGACAGGGGTAGGTTACGAGCAGTACTTC. Full variable domain (missing parts from reference TRBV5-1 and TRBJ2-7): KAGVTQTPRYLIKTRGQQVTLSCSPISGHRSVSWYQQTPGQGLQFLFEYFSETQRNKGNFPGRFSGRQFSNSRSEMNVSTLELGDSALYLCASSLWTGVGYEQYFGPGTRLTVT.

The chain uses TRBV27 and TRBJ1-1; D remains ambiguous. V lost 2 bases to trimming and J lost 1 base, with 8 bases between them. The length of the CDR3 is 14 residues. Germline CDR1 is MNHEY and CDR2 is SMNVEV (reference sequence). This CDR3 reads CASSLAAGNTEAFF. The CDR3 DNA is TGTGCCAGCAGTTTAGCAGCAGGGAACACTGAAGCTTTCTTT.

The chain employs TRBV7-3 and TRBJ2-5, with D perhaps TRBD1 (8 bases). With 4 bases removed from V and 7 bases from J, the gap between germline ends came to 16 bases. The CDR3 sequence is 14 residues long. Per the germline V gene, CDR1 is SGHTA and CDR2 is FQGTGA. Here the CDR3 DNA reads TGTGCCAGCAGCTCTACAGGGGGGGCGGGGACCCAGTACTTC. It encodes CASSSTGGAGTQYF.

This clone was seen only once. V is TRBV27 and J is TRBJ2-7, with 11 bases fitting TRBD1. This CDR3 has 13 residues. Per germline, CDR1 MNHEY and CDR2 SMNVEV (reference sequence). Germline trimming cut 4 bases from V and 6 bases from J; bases unmatched to any gene: 2. The CDR3 protein is CASSYGTGGEQYF. DNA of the CDR3: TGTGCCAGCAGTTACGGGACAGGGGGCGAGCAGTACTTC.

The CDR3 spells CASSGTGRETQYF. The CDR3 DNA sequence: TGTGCCAGCAGTGGGACAGGGAGAGAGACCCAGTACTTC. The chain carries TRBV27 and TRBJ2-5; 9 positions agree with TRBD1. This CDR3 has 13 amino acids. V was clipped by 5 bases and J by 4 bases; unmatched bases: 2. From germline, CDR1 is MNHEY and CDR2 SMNVEV (reference sequence).

This clone has a single count. J is TRBJ1-2 and V is TRBV28, with D perhaps matching TRBD1 (5 bases). Trimming removed 3 bases from V and 6 bases from J, with 14 bases in between. The CDR3 extends over 14 amino acids. CDR1 and CDR2 (germline): MDHEN, SYDVKM. The CDR3 DNA is TGTGCCAGCAGTTTTATTTTAGGGGCGGATGGCTACACCTTC. Its protein product is CASSFILGADGYTF.

The chain uses TRBV4-1 and TRBJ2-2, with 8 bases aligning to TRBD2. Germline V lookup: CDR1 MGHRA, CDR2 YSYEKL. The V and J ends lost 5 bases and 6 bases, in that order; junction bases with no gene match: 8. The CDR3 sequence is 15 residues long. The CDR3 coding sequence is TGCGCCAGCAGCGCATACAGCGGGAGCCCCGGGGAGCTGTTTTTT. It yields the protein CASSAYSGSPGELFF.

The genes are TRBV29-1 and TRBJ2-5, with TRBD1 identical over 7 bases. Germline V gene sequence: CDR1 SQVTM, CDR2 ANQGSEA. With 7 bases clipped from V and 3 bases from J, the junction kept 5 bases outside the gene matches. The CDR3 is 12 residues long. The CDR3 region is CSALTGEETQYF. In DNA form, the CDR3 reads TGCAGCGCCCTAACAGGGGAAGAGACCCAGTACTTC.

The chain joins TRBV2 to TRBJ1-4; TRBD1 agrees at 11 bases. The CDR3 is made up of 16 amino acids. CDR1 SNHLY and CDR2 FYNNEI come from the germline V gene. V was clipped by 6 bases and J by 6 bases; unmatched bases: 9. This CDR3 reads CASRELGTGGDEKLFF. CDR3 sequence (DNA): TGTGCCAGCAGAGAGCTTGGGACAGGGGGTGATGAAAAACTGTTTTTT.

The genes are TRBV29-1 and TRBJ2-5; 11 bases line up with TRBD1. Per germline, CDR1 SQVTM and CDR2 ANQGSEA. The CDR3 has 14 residues. V gave up 4 bases and J gave up 1 base; unmatched junction bases: 2. CDR3 in DNA: TGCAGCGTTGTAGGGACAGGGGGCCAAGAGACCCAGTACTTC. It is translated as CSVVGTGGQETQYF.

The V gene is TRBV28, the J gene TRBJ2-7; weak D call: TRBD2 (6 bases). Trimming left V 5 bases short and J 6 bases short, with 11 bases between. Germline V gene lookup returns CDR1 MDHEN and CDR2 SYDVKM. This CDR3 has 12 amino acids. CDR3: CASSPQGGEQYF. The CDR3, as DNA: TGTGCCAGCAGTCCCCAGGGAGGCGAGCAGTACTTC.

CDR3 residues: CASSYLQLPGLAGGEQYF. Here the CDR3 DNA reads TGTGCCAGCAGTTACCTACAATTACCAGGACTAGCGGGAGGAGAGCAGTACTTC. The rearrangement links TRBV6-2 or TRBV6-3 to TRBJ2-7; TRBD2 matches at 14 bases. CDR3 length equals 18 residues. CDR1 and CDR2 (germline): MNHEY, SVGEGT. The V and J ends lost 2 bases and 7 bases, in that order; junction bases with no gene match: 13.

The V and J genes are TRBV5-4 and TRBJ2-3; 8 bases agree with TRBD2. Trimming removed 6 bases from V and 6 bases from J; junction bases left unmatched: 18. CDR1 is SGHNT, CDR2 YYREEE, per germline (reference sequence). The CDR3 length is 17 residues. In DNA, the CDR3 is TGTGCCAGCAACCGGGGGGGGCGTGCGGGCGGAACGGATACGCAGTATTTT. Its translation: CASNRGGRAGGTDTQYF.

The rearrangement joins TRBV28 to TRBJ2-1; 9 bases match TRBD2. The length of the CDR3 is 12 residues. The V segment lost 11 bases and the J segment 9 bases; nucleotides outside the gene matches: 8. Germline-derived CDR1 and CDR2 are MDHEN and SYDVKM. The CDR3 here is CAGSGSMGEQFF. As DNA, the CDR3 is TGTGCCGGTAGCGGGAGTATGGGTGAGCAGTTCTTC. Full variable domain (rest looked up from reference TRBV28 and TRBJ2-1): DVKVTQSSRYLVKRTGEKVFLECVQDMDHENMFWYRQDPGLGLRLIYFSYDVKMKEKGDIPEGYSVSREKKERFSLILESASTNQTSMYLCAGSGSMGEQFFGPGTRLTVL.

V gene TRBV28 combines with J gene TRBJ1-5; a possible D gene is TRBD1 (6 bases). Germline CDR1 reads MDHEN; CDR2 reads SYDVKM. The V gene lost 3 bases and the J gene lost 2 bases, with 8 bases spanning the gap. The CDR3 sequence is 14 residues long. The chain's CDR3 is CASSLSGGNQPQHF. CDR3 sequence (DNA): TGTGCCAGCAGTTTGTCAGGGGGCAATCAGCCCCAGCATTTT.